This T cell receptor (beta chain) came from a study of Ad26.COV2.S vaccination and SARS-CoV-2 variants. Regarding this clone: Its antigen is unidentified.

Study results and caveats: Vaccine and placebo groups showed comparable non-spike TCR breadth. An underestimation of total T cell responses may have resulted from the TCR breadth and depth analyses.

Assay used: immunoSEQ multiplex PCR; TCRdb lists only in-frame clones, some missing. The data contain some 39,000 clones, roughly four fifths of them singletons. V lost 5 bases, J lost 3 bases, and 8 bases stayed unmatched. Per germline, CDR1 LNHDA and CDR2 SQIVND (reference sequence). This CDR3 is 15 amino acids long. Sample: peripheral blood, taken after recovery from COVID-19. The sequence derives from a human donor who had recovered from COVID-19. The chain has TRBV19 and TRBJ2-3, with 7 positions matching TRBD1. CDR3 loop: CASSSQDRRTDTQYF. The DNA for the CDR3 is TGTGCCAGTAGTTCCCAGGACAGGCGGACAGATACGCAGTATTTT.